The sequence of this T cell receptor beta chain was determined in a study of a mutant IDH1 vaccine in newly diagnosed glioma. Study overall: In some groups vaccination began 4-6 weeks post-radiotherapy; others received it with temozolomide. Treated patients comprised around 62% males and around 40% females, mean age approximately 42 years.

Only in-frame clones appear in the TCRdb table, and some are missing; sequencing was by immunoSEQ multiplex PCR. The sample lists roughly 130,000 clones, roughly 78% occurring once. With regard to this clone: Its specificity is unknown.

Specified time point: week 11, during vaccination. The content of each vaccine dose was 300 ug of mutant IDH1 20-mer peptide, and topical imiquimod accompanied it. New WHO grade 3 or 4 astrocytomas that were IDH1-mutant and ATRX-lost had been found in donors. This CDR3 comprises 15 residues. Germline CDR1 reads MNHNS; CDR2 reads SASEGT. J was trimmed by 4 bases and V by 11 bases; bases with no gene match: 14. The chain uses TRBV6-1 and TRBJ1-2, with 9 bases aligning to TRBD1. The sample in question was PBMCs, obtained from a glioma patient whose treatment included an IDH1 peptide vaccine. This receptor was taken from a man aged 40-49 years with glioma. Here the CDR3 reads CAHSIETGGGYGYTF. CDR3 bases: TGTGCCCACAGCATAGAGACAGGGGGAGGCTATGGCTACACCTTC.